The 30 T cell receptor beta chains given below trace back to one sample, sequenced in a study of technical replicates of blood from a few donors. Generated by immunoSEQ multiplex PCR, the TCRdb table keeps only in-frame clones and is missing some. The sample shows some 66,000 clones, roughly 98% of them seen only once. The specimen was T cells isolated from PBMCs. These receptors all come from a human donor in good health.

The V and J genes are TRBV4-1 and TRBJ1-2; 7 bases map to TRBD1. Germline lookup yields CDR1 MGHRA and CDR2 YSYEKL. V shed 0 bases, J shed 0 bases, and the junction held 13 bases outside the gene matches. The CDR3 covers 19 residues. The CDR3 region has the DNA TGCGCCAGCAGCCAAGAAAGTCTTACAGGGGAATCCCCTAACTATGGCTACACCTTC. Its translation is CASSQESLTGESPNYGYTF.

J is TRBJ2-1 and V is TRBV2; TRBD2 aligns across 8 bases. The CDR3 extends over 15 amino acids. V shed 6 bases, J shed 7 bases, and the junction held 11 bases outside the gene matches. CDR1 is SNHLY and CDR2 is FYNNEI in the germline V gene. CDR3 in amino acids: CASSDLSGGGNEQFF. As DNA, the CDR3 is TGTGCCAGCAGCGACTTGAGCGGGGGTGGGAATGAGCAGTTCTTC.

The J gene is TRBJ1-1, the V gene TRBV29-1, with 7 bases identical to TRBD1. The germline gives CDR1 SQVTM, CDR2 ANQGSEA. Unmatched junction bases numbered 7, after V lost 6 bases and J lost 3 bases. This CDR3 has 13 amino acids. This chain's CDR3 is CSVAAGGHTEAFF. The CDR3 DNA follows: TGCAGCGTCGCTGCAGGGGGACACACTGAAGCTTTCTTT.

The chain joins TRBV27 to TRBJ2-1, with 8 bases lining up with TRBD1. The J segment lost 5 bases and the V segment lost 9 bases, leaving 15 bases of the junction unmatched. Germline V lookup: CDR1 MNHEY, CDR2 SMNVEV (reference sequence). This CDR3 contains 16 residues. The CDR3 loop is CASSSGGARGNNEQFF. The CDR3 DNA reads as TGTGCCAGTTCCTCAGGGGGCGCGCGGGGTAACAATGAGCAGTTCTTC.

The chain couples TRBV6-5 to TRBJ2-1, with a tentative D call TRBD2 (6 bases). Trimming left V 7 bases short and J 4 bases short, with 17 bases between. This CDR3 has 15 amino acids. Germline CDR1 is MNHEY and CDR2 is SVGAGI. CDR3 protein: CASISRRGIYNEQFF. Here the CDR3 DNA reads TGTGCCAGCATTTCTCGGCGGGGCATTTACAATGAGCAGTTCTTC.

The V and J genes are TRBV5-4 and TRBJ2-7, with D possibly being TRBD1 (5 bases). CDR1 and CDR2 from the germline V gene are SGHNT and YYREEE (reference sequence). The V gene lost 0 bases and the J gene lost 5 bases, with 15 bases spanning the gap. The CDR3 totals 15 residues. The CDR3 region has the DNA TGTGCCAGCAGCTTGGGGTTAGGGGCTGGGGACGAGCAGTACTTC. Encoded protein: CASSLGLGAGDEQYF.

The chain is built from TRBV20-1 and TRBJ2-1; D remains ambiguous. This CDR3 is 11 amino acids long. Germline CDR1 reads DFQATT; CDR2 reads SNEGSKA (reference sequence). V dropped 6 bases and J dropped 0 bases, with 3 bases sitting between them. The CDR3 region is CSARSYNEQFF. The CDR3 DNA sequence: TGCAGTGCGCGCTCCTACAATGAGCAGTTCTTC.

The CDR3, as DNA: TGTGCCAGCGGTTGGGGGACAGGGAACTACGAGCAGTACTTC. It is translated as CASGWGTGNYEQYF. The rearrangement links TRBV19 to TRBJ2-7; 9 bases match TRBD1. V was clipped by 9 bases and J by 3 bases; unmatched bases: 9. The germline V gene encodes CDR1 LNHDA and CDR2 SQIVND (reference sequence). This CDR3 contains 14 residues.

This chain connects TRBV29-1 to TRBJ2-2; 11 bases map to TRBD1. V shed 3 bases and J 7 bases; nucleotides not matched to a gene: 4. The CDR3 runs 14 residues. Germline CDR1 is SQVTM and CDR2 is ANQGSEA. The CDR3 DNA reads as TGCAGCGTTGAGTCGGGACAGGGGGTCGGGGAGCTGTTTTTT. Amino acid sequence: CSVESGQGVGELFF.

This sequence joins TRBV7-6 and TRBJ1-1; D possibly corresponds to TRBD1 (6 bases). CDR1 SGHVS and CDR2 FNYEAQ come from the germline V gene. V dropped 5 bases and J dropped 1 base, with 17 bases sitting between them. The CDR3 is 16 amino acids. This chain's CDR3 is CASSPTGGAGNTEAFF. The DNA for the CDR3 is TGTGCCAGCAGCCCAACGGGGGGGGCAGGGAACACTGAAGCTTTCTTT.

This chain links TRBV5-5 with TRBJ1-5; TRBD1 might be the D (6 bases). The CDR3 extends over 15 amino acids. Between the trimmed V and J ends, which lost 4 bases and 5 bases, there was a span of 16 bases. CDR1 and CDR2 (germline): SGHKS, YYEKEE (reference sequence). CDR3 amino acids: CASSPTGFGDQPQHF. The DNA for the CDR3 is TGTGCCAGCAGCCCCACAGGGTTCGGGGATCAGCCCCAGCATTTT. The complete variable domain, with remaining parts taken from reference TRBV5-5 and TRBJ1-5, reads DAGVTQSPTHLIKTRGQQVTLRCSPISGHKSVSWYQQVLGQGPQFIFQYYEKEERGRGNFPDRFSARQFPNYSSELNVNALLLGDSALYLCASSPTGFGDQPQHFGDGTRLSIL.

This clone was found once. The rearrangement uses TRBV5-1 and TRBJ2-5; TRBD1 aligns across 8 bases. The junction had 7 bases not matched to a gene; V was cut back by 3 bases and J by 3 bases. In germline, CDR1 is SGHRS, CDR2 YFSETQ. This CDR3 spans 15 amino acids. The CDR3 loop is CASSSSTGGEETQYF. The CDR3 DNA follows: TGCGCCAGCAGCTCTTCCACAGGGGGAGAAGAGACCCAGTACTTC.

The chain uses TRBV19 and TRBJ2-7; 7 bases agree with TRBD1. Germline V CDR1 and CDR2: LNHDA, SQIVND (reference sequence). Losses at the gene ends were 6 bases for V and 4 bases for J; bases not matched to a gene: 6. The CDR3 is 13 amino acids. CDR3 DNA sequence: TGTGCCAGTAGGAGACAGGGAAAATACGAGCAGTACTTC. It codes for CASRRQGKYEQYF.

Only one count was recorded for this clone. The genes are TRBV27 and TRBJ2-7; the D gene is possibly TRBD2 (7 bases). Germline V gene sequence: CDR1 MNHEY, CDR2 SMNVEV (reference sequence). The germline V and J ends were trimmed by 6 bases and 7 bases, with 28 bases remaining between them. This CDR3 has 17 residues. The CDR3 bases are TGTGCCAGCAGGGGTCCCTGGGCGGGGGCCCACCCGGAAGAGCAGTACTTC. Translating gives CASRGPWAGAHPEEQYF.

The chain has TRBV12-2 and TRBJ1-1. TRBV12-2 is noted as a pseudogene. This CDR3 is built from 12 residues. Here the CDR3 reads CASRGENTEAFF. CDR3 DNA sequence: TGTGCAAGTCGCGGAGAGAACACTGAAGCTTTCTTT.

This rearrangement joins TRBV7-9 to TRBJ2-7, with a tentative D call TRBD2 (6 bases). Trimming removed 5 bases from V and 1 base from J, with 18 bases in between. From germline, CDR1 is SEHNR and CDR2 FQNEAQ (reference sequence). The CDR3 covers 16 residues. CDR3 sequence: CASSPPEGLVSYEQYF. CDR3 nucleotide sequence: TGTGCCAGCAGCCCCCCGGAGGGCCTTGTGTCCTACGAGCAGTACTTC.

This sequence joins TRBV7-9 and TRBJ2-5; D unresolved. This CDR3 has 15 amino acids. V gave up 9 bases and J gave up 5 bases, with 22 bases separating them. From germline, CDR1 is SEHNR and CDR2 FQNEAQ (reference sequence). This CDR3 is CARASGSQTSETQYF. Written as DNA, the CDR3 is TGTGCCAGAGCGTCGGGTAGCCAGACGTCGGAGACCCAGTACTTC.

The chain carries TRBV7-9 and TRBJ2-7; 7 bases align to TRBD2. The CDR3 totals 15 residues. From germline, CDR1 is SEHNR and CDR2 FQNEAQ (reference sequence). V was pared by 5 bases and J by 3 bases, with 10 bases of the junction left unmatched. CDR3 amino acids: CASSPSVAGVYEQYF. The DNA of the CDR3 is TGTGCCAGCAGCCCCTCCGTTGCGGGGGTCTACGAGCAGTACTTC. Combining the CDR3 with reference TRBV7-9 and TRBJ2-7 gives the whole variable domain DTGVSQNPRHKITKRGQNVTFRCDPISEHNRLYWYRQTLGQGPEFLTYFQNEAQLEKSRLLSDRFSAERPKGSFSTLEIQRTEQGDSAMYLCASSPSVAGVYEQYFGPGTRLTVT.

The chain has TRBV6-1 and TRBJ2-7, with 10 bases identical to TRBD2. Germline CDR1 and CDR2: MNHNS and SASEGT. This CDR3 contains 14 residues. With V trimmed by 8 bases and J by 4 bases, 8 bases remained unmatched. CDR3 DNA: TGTGCCAGCTCCTACTGGACTAGCGGATACGAGCAGTACTTC. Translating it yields CASSYWTSGYEQYF.

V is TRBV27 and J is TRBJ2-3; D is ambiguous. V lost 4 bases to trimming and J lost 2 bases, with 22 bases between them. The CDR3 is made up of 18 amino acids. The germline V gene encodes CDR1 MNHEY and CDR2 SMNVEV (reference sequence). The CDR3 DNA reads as TGTGCCAGCAGTTCCGGTTTACTCAGGAACCTCCCCACAGATACGCAGTATTTT. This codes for CASSSGLLRNLPTDTQYF.

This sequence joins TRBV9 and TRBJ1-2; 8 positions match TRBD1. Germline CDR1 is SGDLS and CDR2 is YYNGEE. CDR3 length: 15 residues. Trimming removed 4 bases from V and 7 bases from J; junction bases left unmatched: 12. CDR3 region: CASSPGDRTTGGYTF. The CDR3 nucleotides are TGTGCCAGCAGCCCCGGGGACAGGACCACCGGTGGCTACACCTTC.

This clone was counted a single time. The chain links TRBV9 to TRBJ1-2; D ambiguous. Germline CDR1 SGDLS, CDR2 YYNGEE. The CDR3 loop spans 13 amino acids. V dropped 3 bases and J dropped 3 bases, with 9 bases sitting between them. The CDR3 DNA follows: TGTGCCAGCAGCGCCGACGGGTACTATGGCTACACCTTC. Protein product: CASSADGYYGYTF.

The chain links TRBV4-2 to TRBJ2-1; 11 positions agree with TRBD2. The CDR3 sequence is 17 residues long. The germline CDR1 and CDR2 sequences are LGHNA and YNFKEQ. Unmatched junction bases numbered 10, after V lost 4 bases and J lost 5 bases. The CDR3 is CASSRQPTGLADNEQFF. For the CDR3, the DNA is TGTGCCAGCAGCCGCCAGCCGACGGGACTAGCGGACAATGAGCAGTTCTTC.

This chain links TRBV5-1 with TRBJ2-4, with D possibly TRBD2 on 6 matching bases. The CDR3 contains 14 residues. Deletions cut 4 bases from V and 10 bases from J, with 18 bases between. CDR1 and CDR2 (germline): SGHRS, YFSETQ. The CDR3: CASSPFSSEGIQYF. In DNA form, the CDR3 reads TGCGCCAGCAGCCCTTTCTCTAGCGAAGGGATTCAGTACTTC.

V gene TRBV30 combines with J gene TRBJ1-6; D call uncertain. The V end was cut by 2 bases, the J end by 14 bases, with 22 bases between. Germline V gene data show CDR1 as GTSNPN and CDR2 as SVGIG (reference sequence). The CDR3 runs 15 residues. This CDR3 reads CAWSTKRGLILTLHF. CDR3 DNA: TGTGCCTGGAGTACTAAACGGGGTCTAATTCTGACCCTCCACTTT.

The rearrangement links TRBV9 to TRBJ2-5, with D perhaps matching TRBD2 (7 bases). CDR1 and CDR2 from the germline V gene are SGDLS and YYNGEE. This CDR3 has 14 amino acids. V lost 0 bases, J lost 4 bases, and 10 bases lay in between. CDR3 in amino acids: CASSVEGGGETQYF. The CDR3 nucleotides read TGTGCCAGCAGCGTAGAAGGGGGGGGAGAGACCCAGTACTTC.

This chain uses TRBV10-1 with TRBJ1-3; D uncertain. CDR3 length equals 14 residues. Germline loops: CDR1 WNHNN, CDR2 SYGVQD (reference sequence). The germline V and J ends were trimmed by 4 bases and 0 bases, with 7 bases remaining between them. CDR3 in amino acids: CASSARNSGNTIYF. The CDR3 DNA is TGCGCCAGCAGTGCCAGGAACTCTGGAAACACCATATATTTT.

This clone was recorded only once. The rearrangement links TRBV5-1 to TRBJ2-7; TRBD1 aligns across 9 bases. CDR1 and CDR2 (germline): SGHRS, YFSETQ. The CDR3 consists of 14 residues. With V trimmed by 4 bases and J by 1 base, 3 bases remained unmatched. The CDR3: CASSRGQGSYEQYF. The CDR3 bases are TGCGCCAGCAGCAGGGGACAGGGTTCCTACGAGCAGTACTTC.

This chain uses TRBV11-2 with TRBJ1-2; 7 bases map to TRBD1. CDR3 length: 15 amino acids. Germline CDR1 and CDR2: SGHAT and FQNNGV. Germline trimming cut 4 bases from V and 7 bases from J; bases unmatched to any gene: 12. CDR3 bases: TGTGCCAGCAGCTCCCCCACGGACAGGTCGAGTGGCTACACCTTC. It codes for CASSSPTDRSSGYTF.

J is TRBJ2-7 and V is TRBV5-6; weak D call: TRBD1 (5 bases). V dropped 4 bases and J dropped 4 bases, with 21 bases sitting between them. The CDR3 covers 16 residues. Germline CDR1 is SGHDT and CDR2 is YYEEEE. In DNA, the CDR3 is TGTGCCAGCAGCCCGGTGTCAGGGTCTCCGCGTTACGAGCAGTACTTC. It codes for CASSPVSGSPRYEQYF.